This entry concerns a single T cell receptor (beta chain). What it binds is unknown. Using quantitative 5'-RACE with molecular barcodes, the authors made TCR beta libraries. Via MiXCR, TCRdb re-called the 5' RACE reads, giving one row per CDR3 protein. The table shows about 750,000 distinct CDR3 sequences, with around a fifth occurring only once. This entry belongs to a study of CD8 T cells in ankylosing spondylitis. Notes on the study in general: Clones tied to disease were said to be significantly enriched in matched ankylosing spondylitis synovial fluid. About 8 highly homologous variants formed a TCR beta motif that appeared characteristic of ankylosing spondylitis blood. Certain motif variants had earlier appeared in reactive arthritis synovial fluid and blood.

Germline V gene sequence: CDR1 SGHTA, CDR2 FQGTGA. The V end was cut by 1 base, the J end by 7 bases, with 14 bases between. This CDR3 comprises 15 residues. This clonotype was obtained from a male donor with ankylosing spondylitis. Specimen: blood, either unsorted or a sorted T cell fraction (not recorded which). The rearrangement joins TRBV7-3 to TRBJ2-4; a possible D gene is TRBD2 (5 bases). In DNA form, the CDR3 reads TGTGCCAGCAGCTTAAACAAGGCATCGGGGAACATTCAGTACTTC. Translation: CASSLNKASGNIQYF.